The 18 T cell receptor beta chains below were found in one sample sequenced in a study of blood T cell repertoires in COVID-19. Method: immunoSEQ multiplex PCR; TCRdb's copy keeps in-frame clones and lacks some. Here the sample spans approximately 78,000 clones, roughly 80% being singletons. The source material was peripheral blood. All receptors come from a woman aged 80 or over with acute or convalescent COVID-19.

J is TRBJ2-1 and V is TRBV5-1; 13 positions match TRBD2. The CDR3 length is 18 residues. V shed 4 bases and J 0 bases; nucleotides not matched to a gene: 7. Germline V gene lookup returns CDR1 SGHRS and CDR2 YFSETQ. The DNA for the CDR3 is TGCGCCAGCAGCGCCGGGACTAGCGGGACCCGCTCCTACAATGAGCAGTTCTTC. It yields the protein CASSAGTSGTRSYNEQFF.

This clone has only a few counts. The V gene is TRBV27, the J gene TRBJ1-1; D might be TRBD1 (5 bases). In germline, CDR1 is MNHEY, CDR2 SMNVEV (reference sequence). Trimming removed 1 base at V and 4 bases at J, with 19 bases between. CDR3 length: 17 residues. CDR3 loop: CASSLLGPGQVGTEAFF. The CDR3 coding sequence is TGTGCCAGCAGTTTATTGGGCCCAGGGCAGGTAGGCACTGAAGCTTTCTTT.

This clone has just a few counts. V gene TRBV18 combines with J gene TRBJ1-6, with D tentatively TRBD1 (6 bases). The length of the CDR3 is 15 residues. V lost 2 bases and J lost 3, with 8 bases in between. CDR1 is KGHSH and CDR2 is LQKENI in the germline V gene. The CDR3 region has the DNA TGTGCCAGCTCACCAGGGACACTCTATAATTCACCCCTCCACTTT. Amino acid sequence: CASSPGTLYNSPLHF.

This chain uses TRBV5-4 with TRBJ2-7, with D perhaps TRBD2 (7 bases). Germline-derived CDR1 and CDR2 are SGHNT and YYREEE (reference sequence). V was pared by 4 bases and J by 1 base, with 15 bases between. The CDR3 spans 15 residues. DNA for the CDR3: TGTGCCAGCAGCCGAGGGGGGGCCGATTCCTACGAGCAGTACTTC. The encoded protein is CASSRGGADSYEQYF.

CDR3 protein: CATRTGARGRNQPQHF. The CDR3 bases are TGTGCCACCCGGACAGGGGCAAGAGGCAGGAATCAGCCCCAGCATTTT. This chain connects TRBV27 to TRBJ1-5; 9 bases agree with TRBD1. CDR3 length equals 16 residues. Germline V gene data show CDR1 as MNHEY and CDR2 as SMNVEV (reference sequence). J gave up 4 bases and V 10 bases, and 14 bases lay outside the gene matches.

The gene calls are TRBV7-7 and TRBJ2-2; 10 nucleotides agree with TRBD2. The CDR3 extends over 16 amino acids. Trimming took 4 bases from V and 6 from J; bases not matched to a gene: 8. Germline lookup yields CDR1 SSHAT and CDR2 FNYEAQ (reference sequence). CDR3 region: CASSSSGRIGSGELFF. For the CDR3, the DNA is TGTGCCAGCAGCTCTAGCGGGAGAATAGGGTCCGGGGAGCTGTTTTTT.

This clone occurred once. The rearrangement links TRBV19 to TRBJ2-2, with TRBD1 matching 7 bases. CDR3 length: 16 amino acids. Losses at the gene ends were 7 bases for V and 1 base for J; bases not matched to a gene: 9. CDR1 is LNHDA, CDR2 SQIVND, per germline (reference sequence). CDR3 in amino acids: CASTPIRDRNTGELFF. The CDR3 DNA reads as TGTGCCAGTACCCCGATCCGGGACAGGAACACCGGGGAGCTGTTTTTT.

CDR3 in DNA: TGTGCCAGCAGCTCACAGCCCATGGGACTAGCGGCTAGCACAGATACGCAGTATTTT. Its translation is CASSSQPMGLAASTDTQYF. The rearrangement joins TRBV7-3 to TRBJ2-3, with TRBD2 matching over 11 bases. The junction had 12 bases not matched to a gene; V was cut back by 4 bases and J by 0 bases. Germline CDR1 SGHTA, CDR2 FQGTGA. This CDR3 has 19 residues. Combining the CDR3 with reference TRBV7-3 and TRBJ2-3 gives the whole variable domain GAGVSQTPSNKVTEKGKYVELRCDPISGHTALYWYRQSLGQGPEFLIYFQGTGAADDSGLPNDRFFAVRPEGSVSTLKIQRTERGDSAVYLCASSSQPMGLAASTDTQYFGPGTRLTVL.

This sequence joins TRBV20-1 and TRBJ2-7; D not certain. Per germline, CDR1 DFQATT and CDR2 SNEGSKA (reference sequence). The CDR3 has 13 amino acids. V was shortened by 3 bases and J by 3 bases, with 12 bases between the two germline ends. CDR3 amino acids: CSASKTAGYEQYF. CDR3 bases: TGCAGTGCTAGTAAAACAGCTGGCTACGAGCAGTACTTC.

The J gene is TRBJ2-7, the V gene TRBV7-9; the match to TRBD2 covers 11 bases. CDR1 is SEHNR and CDR2 is FQNEAQ in the germline V gene (reference sequence). Unmatched junction bases numbered 5, after V lost 7 bases and J lost 6 bases. This CDR3 has 13 residues. This CDR3 reads CASKLAGEGEQYF. The CDR3 coding sequence is TGTGCCAGCAAACTAGCGGGAGAAGGCGAGCAGTACTTC.

The genes are TRBV12-3 or TRBV12-4 and TRBJ2-1, with TRBD2 matching over 7 bases. V trimming: 8 bases; J trimming: 8 bases; junction bases outside the gene matches: 6. The length of the CDR3 is 12 residues. The CDR3 here is CASPQAGDEQFF. The CDR3 DNA reads TGTGCCAGCCCACAGGCGGGGGATGAGCAGTTCTTC.

The rearrangement links TRBV5-5 to TRBJ2-3; 9 positions agree with TRBD2. The length of the CDR3 is 17 residues. The germline V gene encodes CDR1 SGHKS and CDR2 YYEKEE (reference sequence). The V gene end was trimmed by 4 bases and the J gene end by 1 base; junction bases not matched to a gene: 10. This chain's CDR3 is CASSRISGSGGTDTQYF. Here the CDR3 DNA reads TGTGCCAGCAGCCGAATTAGCGGGAGCGGTGGCACAGATACGCAGTATTTT.

The V gene is TRBV5-4, the J gene TRBJ1-2, with TRBD1 matching over 10 bases. Germline loops: CDR1 SGHNT, CDR2 YYREEE (reference sequence). The CDR3 spans 15 residues. After removal of 4 bases from V and 8 bases from J, the junction contained 11 bases not matched to a gene. DNA of the CDR3: TGTGCCAGCAGCCACCCGGGACAGGGGAGAGAGGGCTACACCTTC. Translation gives CASSHPGQGREGYTF.

The table lists this clone with a count of one. V usage is TRBV5-4 and J usage is TRBJ1-2, with TRBD1 matching over 9 bases. J gave up 8 bases and V 4 bases, and 15 bases lay outside the gene matches. CDR3 size: 16 residues. Germline V gene lookup returns CDR1 SGHNT and CDR2 YYREEE (reference sequence). CDR3 region: CASSLTGTGTLGGYTF. CDR3 in DNA: TGTGCCAGCAGCCTGACCGGGACAGGGACCCTAGGGGGCTACACCTTC.

The table lists this clone with a count of one. V and J are TRBV2 and TRBJ1-2; TRBD1 matches at 9 bases. The germline CDR1 and CDR2 sequences are SNHLY and FYNNEI. The ends lost 4 bases at V and 5 bases at J; junction bases unmatched: 8. The CDR3 length is 15 residues. The CDR3 reads CASSGGTGNKYGYTF. The CDR3 DNA reads as TGTGCCAGCAGTGGAGGGACAGGGAATAAGTATGGCTACACCTTC.

J is TRBJ1-5 and V is TRBV19, with 7 bases aligning to TRBD1. The length of the CDR3 is 15 residues. Losses at the gene ends were 7 bases for V and 0 bases for J; bases not matched to a gene: 6. Germline-derived CDR1 and CDR2 are LNHDA and SQIVND (reference sequence). The CDR3 DNA is TGTGCCAGTAATATGGACAGGATTAGCAATCAGCCCCAGCATTTT. This codes for CASNMDRISNQPQHF.

The count of this clone is one. The chain employs TRBV11-2 and TRBJ2-1; D call uncertain. Between the trimmed V and J ends, which lost 2 bases and 4 bases, there was a span of 12 bases. Germline CDR1 SGHAT, CDR2 FQNNGV. This CDR3 comprises 15 residues. CDR3 DNA sequence: TGTGCCAGCAGCTTAATCGGGTCCTTTTACAATGAGCAGTTCTTC. This translates into CASSLIGSFYNEQFF.

The chain joins TRBV11-1 to TRBJ2-3, with TRBD1 matching over 9 bases. The V gene end was trimmed by 5 bases and the J gene end by 1 base; junction bases not matched to a gene: 7. CDR3 length equals 16 residues. In germline, CDR1 is SGHAT, CDR2 FQDESV (reference sequence). CDR3: CASSTGGDRGTDTQYF. CDR3 in DNA: TGTGCCAGCAGCACTGGGGGGGACAGGGGCACAGATACGCAGTATTTT.